Shown below are 20 T cell receptor beta chains from a single sample sequenced in a study of T cell responses to AZD1222 COVID-19 vaccine. The assay was immunoSEQ multiplex PCR, and TCRdb's table has in-frame clones only and misses some. The sample shows about 99,000 clones, about 85% of them seen only once. The source was peripheral blood, collected on day 0 of AZD1222 vaccination. The receptors derive from an adult in good health.

This chain joins TRBV27 and TRBJ1-3; 7 positions match TRBD1. The CDR3 covers 13 residues. Unmatched junction bases numbered 1, after V lost 6 bases and J lost 2 bases. CDR1 and CDR2 from the germline V gene are MNHEY and SMNVEV (reference sequence). Written as DNA, the CDR3 is TGTGCCAGCAGGACAGGGACTGGAAACACCATATATTTT. This gives the protein CASRTGTGNTIYF.

The CDR3 DNA reads TGTGCCAGCAGTGAAGAGGTATATAATTCACCCCTCCACTTT. Its translation is CASSEEVYNSPLHF. The chain employs TRBV6-1 and TRBJ1-6; unclear D gene. Germline V gene sequence: CDR1 MNHNS, CDR2 SASEGT. With 1 base removed from V and 4 bases from J, the gap between germline ends came to 5 bases. CDR3 length equals 14 residues.

The chain is built from TRBV27 and TRBJ1-5; D is uncertain. CDR3 length: 15 residues. Germline V lookup: CDR1 MNHEY, CDR2 SMNVEV (reference sequence). Trimming took off 2 bases at V and 4 bases at J, with 12 bases between the two ends. CDR3 sequence (DNA): TGTGCCAGCAGTTTAGCCGGGATACCAAATCAGCCCCAGCATTTT. Its protein is CASSLAGIPNQPQHF.

The chain uses TRBV7-9 and TRBJ2-7; a possible D gene is TRBD2 (5 bases). This CDR3 is built from 15 residues. Trimming pared 4 bases from V and 3 bases from J, leaving 16 bases between. Germline V CDR1 and CDR2: SEHNR, FQNEAQ (reference sequence). This CDR3 is CASSSGGAAFYEQYF. DNA for the CDR3: TGTGCCAGCAGCTCAGGAGGAGCGGCCTTCTACGAGCAGTACTTC.

This clone was found once. This chain joins TRBV10-3 and TRBJ2-1; D is possibly TRBD1 (5 bases). The V gene lost 5 bases and the J gene lost 7 bases, with 21 bases spanning the gap. The CDR3 is 16 amino acids. Per germline, CDR1 ENHRY and CDR2 SYGVKD. Written as DNA, the CDR3 is TGTGCCATCAGTACCCCCTGGCTAGGGGCCCGAAATGAGCAGTTCTTC. This encodes CAISTPWLGARNEQFF.

The V and J genes are TRBV7-2 and TRBJ1-2; 7 positions agree with TRBD1. The CDR3 contains 16 residues. Germline V CDR1 and CDR2: SGHTA, FQGNSA. V shed 0 bases and J 4 bases; nucleotides not matched to a gene: 8. The CDR3 nucleotides are TGTGCCAGCAGCTTAGCGCCACAGGGGAAAATCTATGGCTACACCTTC. Translated, it gives CASSLAPQGKIYGYTF. The whole variable domain, filled in from reference TRBV7-2 and TRBJ1-2, reads GAGVSQSPSNKVTEKGKDVELRCDPISGHTALYWYRQSLGQGLEFLIYFQGNSAPDKSGLPSDRFSAERTGGSVSTLTIQRTQQEDSAVYLCASSLAPQGKIYGYTFGSGTRLTVV.

This clone has a single count. In DNA form, the CDR3 reads TGTGCTGCCCACTCTGGAAACACCATATATTTT. Amino acid sequence: CAAHSGNTIYF. V usage is TRBV19 and J usage is TRBJ1-3; no definite D call. The germline V gene encodes CDR1 LNHDA and CDR2 SQIVND (reference sequence). The CDR3 spans 11 residues.

The genes are TRBV24-1 and TRBJ2-1; 9 nucleotides align to TRBD1. CDR1 is KGHDR and CDR2 is SFDVKD in the germline V gene. The J segment lost 6 bases and the V segment lost 4 bases, leaving 9 bases of the junction unmatched. This CDR3 has 16 residues. CDR3 in amino acids: CATSDLGDRAANEQFF. CDR3 DNA: TGTGCCACCAGTGACCTGGGGGACAGGGCTGCCAATGAGCAGTTCTTC.

The rearrangement links TRBV18 to TRBJ1-2, with D possibly matching TRBD1 (5 bases). Germline-derived CDR1 and CDR2 are KGHSH and LQKENI. V was trimmed by 4 bases and J by 3 bases, leaving 12 bases between them. The CDR3 loop spans 14 amino acids. Here the CDR3 DNA reads TGTGCCAGCTCACTCAGCAGGGACTACTATGGCTACACCTTC. Protein sequence: CASSLSRDYYGYTF. The complete variable domain, with remaining parts taken from reference TRBV18 and TRBJ1-2, reads NAGVMQNPRHLVRRRGQEARLRCSPMKGHSHVYWYRQLPEEGLKFMVYLQKENIIDESGMPKERFSAEFPKEGPSILRIQQVVRGDSAAYFCASSLSRDYYGYTFGSGTRLTVV.

V gene TRBV2 combines with J gene TRBJ2-5, with D hard to call. The CDR3 totals 14 residues. V gave up 6 bases and J gave up 5 bases, with 16 bases separating them. CDR1 is SNHLY and CDR2 is FYNNEI in the germline V gene. The CDR3 reads CASRRSVSRETQYF. In DNA, the CDR3 is TGTGCCAGCAGGAGGAGCGTTAGCAGGGAGACCCAGTACTTC.

CDR3 in amino acids: CASSDAQGTDTQYF. In DNA, the CDR3 is TGCGCCAGCAGCGACGCCCAGGGCACAGATACGCAGTATTTT. J is TRBJ2-3 and V is TRBV5-1, with D hard to call. V lost 4 bases and J lost 1, with 10 bases in between. CDR3 length equals 14 residues. Germline V CDR1 and CDR2: SGHRS, YFSETQ.

The J gene is TRBJ2-5, the V gene TRBV7-9; no clear D gene. Trimming removed 1 base from V and 5 bases from J, with 11 bases in between. Germline V gene lookup returns CDR1 SEHNR and CDR2 FQNEAQ (reference sequence). CDR3 length: 14 residues. The CDR3, as DNA: TGTGCCAGCAGCTTAGAGGTAGCCTGGGAGACCCAGTACTTC. It encodes CASSLEVAWETQYF.

The rearrangement joins TRBV7-9 to TRBJ2-2; D is uncertain. V was cut by 5 bases and J by 6 bases, with 7 bases left in between. The germline gives CDR1 SEHNR, CDR2 FQNEAQ (reference sequence). The CDR3 has 12 residues. Here the CDR3 reads CASSPSAGELFF. In nucleotides, the CDR3 is TGTGCCAGCAGCCCATCAGCCGGGGAGCTGTTTTTT.

The V gene is TRBV20-1, the J gene TRBJ1-1; D call uncertain. Germline V CDR1 and CDR2: DFQATT, SNEGSKA (reference sequence). The V and J ends lost 7 bases and 7 bases respectively, with 10 bases between them. The CDR3 consists of 10 residues. CDR3 DNA: TGCAGTGTAGGGCCAAGTGAAGCTTTCTTT. Translated, it gives CSVGPSEAFF.

The V gene is TRBV2, the J gene TRBJ1-6; D unclear. From germline, CDR1 is SNHLY and CDR2 FYNNEI. CDR3 length: 16 residues. Between the trimmed V and J ends, which lost 6 bases and 3 bases, there was a span of 15 bases. The CDR3 DNA reads as TGTGCCAGCAGAACGCAGGCAGTGTACTATAATTCACCCCTCCACTTT. The encoded protein is CASRTQAVYYNSPLHF. The whole variable domain, remainder taken from reference TRBV2 and TRBJ1-6, is EPEVTQTPSHQVTQMGQEVILRCVPISNHLYFYWYRQILGQKVEFLVSFYNNEISEKSEIFDDQFSVERPDGSNFTLKIRSTKLEDSAMYFCASRTQAVYYNSPLHFGNGTRLTVT.

V and J are TRBV18 and TRBJ1-1; 8 bases match TRBD1. Germline assignment: CDR1 KGHSH and CDR2 LQKENI. This CDR3 has 16 residues. V lost 2 bases to trimming and J lost 4 bases; unmatched junction nucleotides: 9. The chain's CDR3 is CASSPETGDWVTEAFF. In DNA form, the CDR3 reads TGTGCCAGCTCACCAGAGACAGGGGATTGGGTCACTGAAGCTTTCTTT.

This rearrangement joins TRBV6-5 to TRBJ2-3; D uncertain. V shed 5 bases and J shed 1 base, with 13 bases lying between them. This CDR3 has 15 residues. CDR1 and CDR2 from the germline V gene are MNHEY and SVGAGI. The CDR3 sequence is CASSIQASGTDTQYF. DNA of the CDR3: TGTGCCAGCAGTATTCAGGCGTCCGGCACAGATACGCAGTATTTT.

This chain joins TRBV9 and TRBJ2-7; a weak D match, TRBD2 (6 bases). V lost 4 bases and J 0 bases, leaving 11 bases between the germline ends. CDR1 is SGDLS, CDR2 YYNGEE, per germline. The CDR3 has 14 residues. The CDR3, as DNA: TGTGCCAGCAGCTCTGGGACTCTCTCCTACGAGCAGTACTTC. It specifies CASSSGTLSYEQYF.

The chain joins TRBV6-2 or TRBV6-3 to TRBJ1-3; D call uncertain. Trimming left V 0 bases short and J 4 bases short, with 16 bases between. Germline V gene data show CDR1 as MNHEY and CDR2 as SVGEGT. CDR3 length equals 17 residues. CDR3 residues: CASSYSGRAEAGNTIYF. CDR3 in DNA: TGTGCCAGCAGTTACTCGGGTAGGGCAGAAGCCGGAAACACCATATATTTT.

V gene TRBV7-2 combines with J gene TRBJ2-7; no definite D call. This CDR3 has 15 amino acids. Germline V gene sequence: CDR1 SGHTA, CDR2 FQGNSA. Trimming removed 3 bases from V and 0 bases from J, with 12 bases in between. CDR3 protein: CASSLDGSSSYEQYV. The CDR3 nucleotides are TGTGCCAGCAGCTTGGACGGCTCTTCCTCCTACGAGCAGTACGTC.